This TCR beta chain was recorded in a study of T-cell reconstitution after alpha-beta-depleted transplantation in children. With 6 bases removed from V and 2 bases from J, the gap between germline ends came to 11 bases. The germline CDR1 and CDR2 sequences are SQVTM and ANQGSEA. The CDR3 loop spans 12 amino acids. Preparation of the TCRbeta library involved a method that used unique molecular identifiers. One entry per CDR3 protein results from TCRdb running MiXCR on the PCR reads. The sample consists of a few hundred thousand distinct CDR3 sequences, around 9.9% of them appearing once. This clonotype appeared a few times.

This chain links TRBV29-1 with TRBJ2-7; D could derive from TRBD1 or TRBD2 (5 bases each). This clonotype originated in a human donor who donated a stem cell graft to a child with acute myeloid leukemia. The specimen comprised PBMCs from the stem cell graft donor, sampled from the stem cell graft. The CDR3 here is CSVEGRAYEQYF. The CDR3 DNA reads as TGCAGCGTCGAGGGCAGGGCCTACGAGCAGTACTTC.